This entry describes one T cell receptor (beta chain). Only in-frame clones appear in the TCRdb table, and some are missing; sequencing was by immunoSEQ multiplex PCR. The sample shows over 15,000 clones, more than 75% of them seen only once. The data stem from a study of technical replicates of blood from several donors. Germline V gene sequence: CDR1 SGHNT, CDR2 YENEEA. Trimming pared 5 bases from V and 5 bases from J, leaving 9 bases between. CDR3 length equals 13 residues. Sequencing was done on a sample of PBMCs. This sequence joins TRBV11-3 and TRBJ1-4; perhaps TRBD1 as D (6 bases). The sequence came from a human donor in good health. CDR3 residues: CASSAGQNEKLFF. In DNA, the CDR3 is TGTGCCAGCAGCGCCGGACAGAATGAAAAACTGTTTTTT.